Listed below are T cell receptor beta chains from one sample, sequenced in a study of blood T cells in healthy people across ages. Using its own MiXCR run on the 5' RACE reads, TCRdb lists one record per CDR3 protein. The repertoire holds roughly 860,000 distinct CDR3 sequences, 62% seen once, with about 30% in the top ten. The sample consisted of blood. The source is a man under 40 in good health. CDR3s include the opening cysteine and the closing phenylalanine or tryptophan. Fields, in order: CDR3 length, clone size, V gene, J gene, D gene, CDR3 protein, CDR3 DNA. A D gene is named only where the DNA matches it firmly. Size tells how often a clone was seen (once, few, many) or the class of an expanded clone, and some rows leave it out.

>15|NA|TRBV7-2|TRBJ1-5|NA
CASSLDGGWGQPQHF
TGTGCCAGCAGCTTAGATGGGGGCTGGGGGCAGCCCCAGCATTTT
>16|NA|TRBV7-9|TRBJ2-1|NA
CASSSKLAGAYNEQFF
TGTGCCAGCAGCTCCAAACTGGCGGGGGCTTACAATGAGCAGTTCTTC
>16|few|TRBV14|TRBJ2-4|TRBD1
CASRQSGTEAKNIQYF
TGTGCCAGCAGACAATCCGGGACAGAAGCCAAAAACATTCAGTACTTC
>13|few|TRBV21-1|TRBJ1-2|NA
CANPDRDPDGYTF
TGTGCCAACCCGGACAGGGATCCCGATGGCTACACCTTC
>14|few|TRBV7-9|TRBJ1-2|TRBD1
CASGEGASNYGYTF
TGTGCCAGCGGCGAGGGGGCGAGTAACTATGGCTACACCTTC
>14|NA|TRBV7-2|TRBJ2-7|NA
CASSSRDPGREQYF
TGTGCCAGCAGCAGCCGGGACCCCGGTCGGGAGCAGTACTTC
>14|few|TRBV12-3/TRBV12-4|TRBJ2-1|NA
CASNHRDGYNEQFF
TGTGCCAGCAATCACCGGGACGGGTACAATGAGCAGTTCTTC
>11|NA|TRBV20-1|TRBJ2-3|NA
CGAIRSDTQYF
TGCGGTGCTATACGGTCGGATACGCAGTATTTT
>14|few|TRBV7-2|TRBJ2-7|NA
CASSLVHAGDEQYF
TGTGCCAGCAGCTTAGTGCATGCTGGGGACGAGCAGTACTTC
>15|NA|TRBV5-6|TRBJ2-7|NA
CASSLAGGGYNEQYF
TGTGCCAGCAGCTTGGCTGGGGGCGGTTACAATGAGCAGTACTTC